These T cell receptor beta chains were read from a single sample in a study of a mutant IDH1 vaccine in newly diagnosed glioma. Their antigen targets remain unknown. The data were produced by immunoSEQ multiplex PCR, yet TCRdb's version contains in-frame clones alone and is incomplete. Of more than 45,000 clones listed, 70% to 90% are singletons. Sequenced here: PBMCs, sampled from a glioma patient whose treatment included an IDH1 peptide vaccine. All receptors derive from a middle-aged woman with glioma. Each CDR3 is given with its conserved first and last residue. The D gene is left open where the match is weak. Clone sizes are given selectively: once, few, many, or a class where the clone is expanded.

V: TRBV5-1; D: .; J: TRBJ2-1; length: 12; size: .; DNA: TGCGCCAGCAGCTTCTTGGGGAATGAGCAGTTCTTC; CDR3: CASSFLGNEQFF
V: TRBV5-4; D: TRBD1; J: TRBJ1-1; length: 16; size: .; DNA: TGTGCCAGCAGCTCCCCTCCCGGACAGGGGAGCGCTGAAGCTTTCTTT; CDR3: CASSSPPGQGSAEAFF
V: TRBV6-4; D: TRBD2; J: TRBJ2-3; length: 15; size: once; DNA: TGTGCCAGCAGCGGACTAGCGGGGGGCACAGATACGCAGTATTTT; CDR3: CASSGLAGGTDTQYF
V: TRBV19; D: .; J: TRBJ1-1; length: 11; size: .; DNA: TGTGCCAGTAGTCGAAACACTGAAGCTTTCTTT; CDR3: CASSRNTEAFF
V: TRBV4-1; D: .; J: TRBJ1-1; length: 14; size: few; DNA: TGCGCCAGCAGCCAAGGGACAATGAACACTGAAGCTTTCTTT; CDR3: CASSQGTMNTEAFF
V: TRBV7-2; D: TRBD1; J: TRBJ2-3; length: 16; size: .; DNA: TGTGCCAGCAGCTTAGTATGGACAGGGGGCGCAGATACGCAGTATTTT; CDR3: CASSLVWTGGADTQYF
V: TRBV2; D: .; J: TRBJ1-2; length: 13; size: .; DNA: TGTGCCAGCAGTGTAGGCAGGGACTATGGCTACACCTTC; CDR3: CASSVGRDYGYTF
V: TRBV19; D: .; J: TRBJ2-1; length: 15; size: once; DNA: TGTGCCAGTAGCGGGGTCACCAGGGCGGACAATGAGCAGTTCTTC; CDR3: CASSGVTRADNEQFF
V: TRBV10-2; D: TRBD2; J: TRBJ2-1; length: 15; size: .; DNA: TGCGCCAGCAGTGCCGGGGGGGCTGGTGTGAATGAGCAGTTCTTC; CDR3: CASSAGGAGVNEQFF
V: TRBV7-2; D: .; J: TRBJ2-1; length: 11; size: .; DNA: TGTGCCAGCAGGCGGGCAAATGAGCAGTTCTTC; CDR3: CASRRANEQFF
V: TRBV18; D: .; J: TRBJ1-1; length: 13; size: .; DNA: TGTGCCAGCTCACTGGGGAGGAACACTGAAGCTTTCTTT; CDR3: CASSLGRNTEAFF
V: TRBV7-9; D: .; J: TRBJ1-2; length: 14; size: .; DNA: TGTGCCAGCAGCTTAGGGGGTGGGTCCTATGGCTACACCTTC; CDR3: CASSLGGGSYGYTF
V: TRBV7-2; D: TRBD2; J: TRBJ2-3; length: 14; size: .; DNA: TGTGCCAGTGGATCGCGGGGGGGCTTAGATACGCAGTATTTT; CDR3: CASGSRGGLDTQYF
V: TRBV4-2; D: .; J: TRBJ2-3; length: 17; size: .; DNA: TGTGCCAGCAGCCAAGATGAGTGGGGCGCGGGCACAGATACGCAGTATTTT; CDR3: CASSQDEWGAGTDTQYF
V: TRBV4-3; D: .; J: TRBJ2-7; length: 15; size: .; DNA: TGCGCCAGCAGCCAAGGCCCCAAGGGTTCCTACGAGCAGTACTTC; CDR3: CASSQGPKGSYEQYF
V: TRBV5-5; D: .; J: TRBJ1-5; length: 13; size: .; DNA: TGTGCCAGCAGCTCAACAGGAACTCAGCCCCAGCATTTT; CDR3: CASSSTGTQPQHF
V: TRBV6-5; D: TRBD1; J: TRBJ1-2; length: 15; size: .; DNA: TGTGCCAGCCGGGACAGGGGGTCCCTAAACTATGGCTACACCTTC; CDR3: CASRDRGSLNYGYTF